This T cell receptor (beta chain) emerged from a study of long-term antiretroviral therapy in people with HIV. Findings and limits, study-wide: Adherence to ART, viral resistance and therapy changes lacked any data. After ART, diversity increased yet remained lower than transplant donor controls.

This clone was found once. The antigen is not known. A v3.0 immunoSEQ assay was performed at survey level. The study targeted roughly 35,000-50,000 T-cell genomes per sample in sequencing. Generated by immunoSEQ multiplex PCR, the TCRdb table keeps only in-frame clones and is missing some. This sample has around 15,000 clones; roughly 76% occur once, and the top ten carry approximately 15%. With 0 bases removed from V and 0 bases from J, the gap between germline ends came to 10 bases. Per the germline V gene, CDR1 is SGDLS and CDR2 is YYNGEE. There are 16 residues in the CDR3. Every single participant having HIV got treatment inside the United States.

Here the sequenced sample was unsorted PBMCs, taken 1.5 years before starting antiretroviral therapy. V usage is TRBV9 and J usage is TRBJ1-3; no clear D gene. The TCR sequence derives from a woman aged 50 to 65 with HIV. For the CDR3, the DNA is TGTGCCAGCAGCGTAGCTCCACAGAACTCTGGAAACACCATATATTTT. Its translation is CASSVAPQNSGNTIYF. The whole variable domain, filled in from reference TRBV9 and TRBJ1-3, reads DSGVTQTPKHLITATGQRVTLRCSPRSGDLSVYWYQQSLDQGLQFLIQYYNGEERAKGNILERFSAQQFPDLHSELNLSSLELGDSALYFCASSVAPQNSGNTIYFGEGSWLTVV.